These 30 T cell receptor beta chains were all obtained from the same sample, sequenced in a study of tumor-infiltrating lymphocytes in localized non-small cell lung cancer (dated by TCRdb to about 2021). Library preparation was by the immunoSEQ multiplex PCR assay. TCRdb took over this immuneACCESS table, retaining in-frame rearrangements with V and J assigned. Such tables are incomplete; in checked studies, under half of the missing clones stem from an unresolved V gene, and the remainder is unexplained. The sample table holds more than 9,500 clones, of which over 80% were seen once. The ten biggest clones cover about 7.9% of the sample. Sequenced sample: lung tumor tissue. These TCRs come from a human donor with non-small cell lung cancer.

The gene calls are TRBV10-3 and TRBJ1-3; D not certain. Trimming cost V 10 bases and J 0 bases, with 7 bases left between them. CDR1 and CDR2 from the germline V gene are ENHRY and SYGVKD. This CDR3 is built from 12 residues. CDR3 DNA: TGTGCCACCGAGGGCTCTGGAAACACCATATATTTT. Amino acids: CATEGSGNTIYF.

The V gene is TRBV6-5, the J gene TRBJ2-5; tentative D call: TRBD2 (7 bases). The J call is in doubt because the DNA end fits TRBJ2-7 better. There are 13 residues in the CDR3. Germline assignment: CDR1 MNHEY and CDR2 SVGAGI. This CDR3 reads CASSYGGGREQYF. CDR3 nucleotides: TGTGCCAGCAGTTACGGGGGGGGGCGCGAGCAGTACTTC.

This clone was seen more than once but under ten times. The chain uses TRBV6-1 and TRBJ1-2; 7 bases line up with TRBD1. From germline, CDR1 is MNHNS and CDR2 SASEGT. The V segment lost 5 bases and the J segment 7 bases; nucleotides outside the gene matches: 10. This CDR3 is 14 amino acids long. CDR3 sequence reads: CASSLTGAQLGYTF. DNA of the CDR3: TGTGCCAGCAGTTTAACAGGGGCCCAACTTGGCTACACCTTC.

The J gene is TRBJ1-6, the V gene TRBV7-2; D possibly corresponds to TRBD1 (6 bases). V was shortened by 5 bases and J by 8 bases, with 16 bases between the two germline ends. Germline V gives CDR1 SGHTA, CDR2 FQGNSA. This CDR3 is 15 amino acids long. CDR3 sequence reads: CASSTHRVGDSPLHF. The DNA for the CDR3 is TGTGCCAGCAGCACCCACAGGGTGGGGGATTCACCCCTCCACTTT.

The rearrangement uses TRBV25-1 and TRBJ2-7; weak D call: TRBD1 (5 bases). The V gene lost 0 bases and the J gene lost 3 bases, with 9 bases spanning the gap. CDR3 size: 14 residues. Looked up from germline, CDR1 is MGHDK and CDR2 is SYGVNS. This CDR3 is CASSEYAGIYEQYF. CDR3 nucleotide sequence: TGTGCCAGCAGTGAATACGCAGGGATCTACGAGCAGTACTTC.

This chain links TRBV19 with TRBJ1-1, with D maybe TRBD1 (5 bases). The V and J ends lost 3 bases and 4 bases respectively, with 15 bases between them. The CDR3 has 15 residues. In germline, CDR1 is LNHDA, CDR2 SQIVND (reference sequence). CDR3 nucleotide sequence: TGTGCCAGTAGTATCGGGGGGGGAAGATTCACTGAAGCTTTCTTT. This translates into CASSIGGGRFTEAFF. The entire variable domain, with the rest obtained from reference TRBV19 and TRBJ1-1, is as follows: DGGITQSPKYLFRKEGQNVTLSCEQNLNHDAMYWYRQDPGQGLRLIYYSQIVNDFQKGDIAEGYSVSREKKESFPLTVTSAQKNPTAFYLCASSIGGGRFTEAFFGQGTRLTVV.

CDR3 in amino acids: CASSLTSTTQYF. CDR3 sequence (DNA): TGTGCCAGCAGTTTGACATCTACGACCCAGTACTTC. The J gene is TRBJ2-5, the V gene TRBV28, with D unclear. Germline CDR1 and CDR2: MDHEN and SYDVKM. The CDR3 extends over 12 amino acids. V dropped 3 bases and J dropped 7 bases, with 9 bases sitting between them.

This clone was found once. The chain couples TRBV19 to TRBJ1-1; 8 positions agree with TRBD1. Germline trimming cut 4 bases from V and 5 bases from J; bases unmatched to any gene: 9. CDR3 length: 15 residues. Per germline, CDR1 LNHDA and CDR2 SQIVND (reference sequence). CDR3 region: CASSSPAGGLTEAFF. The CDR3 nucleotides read TGTGCCAGTAGTAGCCCAGCAGGGGGCCTAACTGAAGCTTTCTTT.

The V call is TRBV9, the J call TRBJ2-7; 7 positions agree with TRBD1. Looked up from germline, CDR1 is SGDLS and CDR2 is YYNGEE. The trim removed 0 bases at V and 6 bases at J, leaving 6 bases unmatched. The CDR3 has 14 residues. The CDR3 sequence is CASSVAGAGGEQYF. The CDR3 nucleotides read TGTGCCAGCAGCGTAGCTGGGGCAGGGGGCGAGCAGTACTTC.

The CDR3 sequence: CASSLGSTSYEQYF. CDR3 in DNA: TGTGCCAGCAGCTTAGGGAGTACTTCCTACGAGCAGTACTTC. This chain joins TRBV13 and TRBJ2-7; D not resolved. The CDR3 has 14 amino acids. V lost 0 bases and J 1 base, leaving 7 bases between the germline ends. Per germline, CDR1 PRHDT and CDR2 FYEKMQ (reference sequence).

Written as DNA, the CDR3 is TGTGCCAGTAGTGCCCGCGGAGAGGGTTACGAGCAGTACTTC. Protein: CASSARGEGYEQYF. The V gene is TRBV19, the J gene TRBJ2-7, with a possible D match to TRBD2 (5 bases). Trimming removed 5 bases from V and 4 bases from J, with 15 bases in between. The CDR3 spans 14 residues. Germline CDR1 LNHDA, CDR2 SQIVND (reference sequence).

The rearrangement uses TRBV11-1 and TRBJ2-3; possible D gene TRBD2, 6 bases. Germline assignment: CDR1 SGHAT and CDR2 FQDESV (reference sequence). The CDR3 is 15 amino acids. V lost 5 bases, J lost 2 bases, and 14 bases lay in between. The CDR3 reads CASSSAGSFTDTQYF. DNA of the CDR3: TGTGCCAGCAGCAGCGCCGGGAGTTTCACAGATACGCAGTATTTT.

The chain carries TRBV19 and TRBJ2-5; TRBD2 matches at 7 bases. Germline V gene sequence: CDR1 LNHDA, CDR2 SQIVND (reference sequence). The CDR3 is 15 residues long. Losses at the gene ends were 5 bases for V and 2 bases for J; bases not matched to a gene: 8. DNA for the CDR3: TGTGCCAGTAGTCGGCGGGGGAACACACAAGAGACCCAGTACTTC. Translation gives CASSRRGNTQETQYF. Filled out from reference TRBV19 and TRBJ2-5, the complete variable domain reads DGGITQSPKYLFRKEGQNVTLSCEQNLNHDAMYWYRQDPGQGLRLIYYSQIVNDFQKGDIAEGYSVSREKKESFPLTVTSAQKNPTAFYLCASSRRGNTQETQYFGPGTRLLVL.

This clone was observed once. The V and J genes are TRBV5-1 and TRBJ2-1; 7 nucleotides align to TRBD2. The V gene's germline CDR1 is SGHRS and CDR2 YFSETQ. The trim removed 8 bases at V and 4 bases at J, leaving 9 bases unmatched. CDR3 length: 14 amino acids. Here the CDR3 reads CASQASGRYNEQFF. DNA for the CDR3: TGCGCCAGTCAAGCTAGCGGAAGATACAATGAGCAGTTCTTC.

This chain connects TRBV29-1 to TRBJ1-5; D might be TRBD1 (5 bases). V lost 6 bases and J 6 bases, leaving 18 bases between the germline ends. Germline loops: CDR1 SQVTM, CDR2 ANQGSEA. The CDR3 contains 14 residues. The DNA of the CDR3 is TGCAGCGTGAGTCAGGGAGTGGAGACTCAGCCCCAGCATTTT. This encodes CSVSQGVETQPQHF.

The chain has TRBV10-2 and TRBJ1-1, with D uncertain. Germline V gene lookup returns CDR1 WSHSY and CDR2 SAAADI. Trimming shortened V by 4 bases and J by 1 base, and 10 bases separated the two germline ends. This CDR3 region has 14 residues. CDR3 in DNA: TGCGCCAGCAGTGGGCCGGGGTCGAACACTGAAGCTTTCTTT. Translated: CASSGPGSNTEAFF.

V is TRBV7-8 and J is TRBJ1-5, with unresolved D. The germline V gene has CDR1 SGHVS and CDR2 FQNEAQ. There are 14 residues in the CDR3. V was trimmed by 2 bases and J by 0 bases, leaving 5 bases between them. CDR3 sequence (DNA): TGTGCCAGCAGCTTAACCGGTAGCAATCAGCCCCAGCATTTT. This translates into CASSLTGSNQPQHF. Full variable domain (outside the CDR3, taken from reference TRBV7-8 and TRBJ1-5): GAGVSQSPRYKVAKRGQDVALRCDPISGHVSLFWYQQALGQGPEFLTYFQNEAQLDKSGLPSDRFFAERPEGSVSTLKIQRTQQEDSAVYLCASSLTGSNQPQHFGDGTRLSIL.

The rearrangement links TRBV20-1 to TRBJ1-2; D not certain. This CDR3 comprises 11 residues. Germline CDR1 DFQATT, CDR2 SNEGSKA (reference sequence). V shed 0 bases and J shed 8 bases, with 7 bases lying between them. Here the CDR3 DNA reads TGCAGTGCTAGAGAAGGTGGCGGCTACACCTTC. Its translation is CSAREGGGYTF.

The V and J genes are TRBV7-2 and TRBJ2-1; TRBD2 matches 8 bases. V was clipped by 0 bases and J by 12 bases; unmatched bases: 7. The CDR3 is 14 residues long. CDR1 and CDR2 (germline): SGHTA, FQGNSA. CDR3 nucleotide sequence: TGTGCCAGCAGCTTAGCCCCCGGGGGGGCGGGGCAGTTCTTC. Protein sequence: CASSLAPGGAGQFF.

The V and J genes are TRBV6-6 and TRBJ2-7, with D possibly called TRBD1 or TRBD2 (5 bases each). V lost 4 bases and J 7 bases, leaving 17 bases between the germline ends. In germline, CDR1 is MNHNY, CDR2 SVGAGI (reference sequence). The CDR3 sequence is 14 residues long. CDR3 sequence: CASSSGTTNREQYF. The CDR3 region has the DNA TGTGCCAGCAGTTCCGGGACGACTAATCGGGAGCAGTACTTC.

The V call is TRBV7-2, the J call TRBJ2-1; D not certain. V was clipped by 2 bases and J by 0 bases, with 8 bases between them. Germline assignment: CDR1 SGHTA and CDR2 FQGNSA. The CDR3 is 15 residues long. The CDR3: CASSLTDGSYNEQFF. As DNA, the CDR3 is TGTGCCAGCAGCTTAACGGATGGCTCCTACAATGAGCAGTTCTTC.

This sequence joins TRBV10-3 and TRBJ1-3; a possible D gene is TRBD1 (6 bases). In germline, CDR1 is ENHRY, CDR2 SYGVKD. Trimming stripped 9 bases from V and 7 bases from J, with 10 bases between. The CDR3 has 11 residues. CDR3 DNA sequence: TGTGCCATACAGGGTCAGAACACCATATATTTT. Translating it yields CAIQGQNTIYF.

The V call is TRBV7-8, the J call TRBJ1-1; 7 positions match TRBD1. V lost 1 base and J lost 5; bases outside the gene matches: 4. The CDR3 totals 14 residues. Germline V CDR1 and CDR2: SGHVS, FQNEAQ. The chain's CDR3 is CASSLDRGGTEAFF. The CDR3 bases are TGTGCCAGCAGCTTAGACAGGGGAGGGACTGAAGCTTTCTTT.

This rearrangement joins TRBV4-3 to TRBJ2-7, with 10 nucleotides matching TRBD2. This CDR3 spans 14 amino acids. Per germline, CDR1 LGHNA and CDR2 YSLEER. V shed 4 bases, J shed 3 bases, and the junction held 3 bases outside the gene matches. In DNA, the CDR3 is TGCGCCAGCAGCCTCGAGCGGGGGGGCTACGAGCAGTACTTC. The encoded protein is CASSLERGGYEQYF.

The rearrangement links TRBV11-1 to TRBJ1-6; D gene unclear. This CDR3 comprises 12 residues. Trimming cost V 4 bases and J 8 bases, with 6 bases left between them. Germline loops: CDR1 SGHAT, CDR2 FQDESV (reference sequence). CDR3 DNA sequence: TGTGCCAGCAGCTGGGATGATTCACCCCTCCACTTT. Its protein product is CASSWDDSPLHF. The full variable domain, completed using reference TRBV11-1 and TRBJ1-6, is EAEVAQSPRYKITEKSQAVAFWCDPISGHATLYWYRQILGQGPELLVQFQDESVVDDSQLPKDRFSAERLKGVDSTLKIQPAELGDSAMYLCASSWDDSPLHFGNGTRLTVT.

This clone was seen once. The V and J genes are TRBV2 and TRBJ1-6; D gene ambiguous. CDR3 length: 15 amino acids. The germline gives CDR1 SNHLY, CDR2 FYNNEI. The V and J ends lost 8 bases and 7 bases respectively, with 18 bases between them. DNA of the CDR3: TGTGCCAGCGTCCTCCGGTCTGGGTTGAATTCACCCCTCCACTTT. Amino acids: CASVLRSGLNSPLHF.

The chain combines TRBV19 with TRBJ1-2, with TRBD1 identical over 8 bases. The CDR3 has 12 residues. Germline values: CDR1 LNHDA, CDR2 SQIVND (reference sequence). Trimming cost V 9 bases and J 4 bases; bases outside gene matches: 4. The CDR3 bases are TGTGCCAGCGGACAGGGTGCCTATGGCTACACCTTC. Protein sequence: CASGQGAYGYTF.

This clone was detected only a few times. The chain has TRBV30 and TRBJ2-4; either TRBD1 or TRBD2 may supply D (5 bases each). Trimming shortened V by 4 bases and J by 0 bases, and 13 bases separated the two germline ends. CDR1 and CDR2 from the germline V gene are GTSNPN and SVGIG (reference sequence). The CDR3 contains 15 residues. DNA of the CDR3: TGTGCCTGGACTCCCCAGGGAGTAGCCAAAAACATTCAGTACTTC. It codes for CAWTPQGVAKNIQYF.

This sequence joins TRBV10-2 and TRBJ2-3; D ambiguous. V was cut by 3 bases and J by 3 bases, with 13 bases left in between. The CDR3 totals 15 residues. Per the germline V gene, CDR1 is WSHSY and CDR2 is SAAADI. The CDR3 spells CASSEILGSTDTQYF. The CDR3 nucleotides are TGCGCCAGCAGTGAAATCTTGGGGTCGACAGATACGCAGTATTTT.

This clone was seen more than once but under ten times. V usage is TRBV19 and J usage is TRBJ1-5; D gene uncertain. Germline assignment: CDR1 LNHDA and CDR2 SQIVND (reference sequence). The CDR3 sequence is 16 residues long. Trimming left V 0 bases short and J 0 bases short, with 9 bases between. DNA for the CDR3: TGTGCCAGTAGTATAGATCGATTTAATAGCAATCAGCCCCAGCATTTT. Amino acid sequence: CASSIDRFNSNQPQHF.